This TCR beta chain was recovered during a study of radiation and T cells in renal cell carcinoma. Method: immunoSEQ multiplex PCR; TCRdb's copy keeps in-frame clones and lacks some. The repertoire holds roughly 130,000 clones, roughly 77% seen once, with approximately 2% in the top ten. This clone appeared once. Its antigen remains unidentified. Germline CDR1 reads SGHNT; CDR2 reads YYREEE (reference sequence). V lost 7 bases and J 4 bases, leaving 14 bases between the germline ends. This CDR3 has 14 amino acids. Sample time point: blood 2 weeks post-SBRT. Specified treatment: 15 Gy SBRT to primary tumor, nephrectomy 4 weeks later. Findings and limits, study-wide: From baseline, blood top tumor clonotypes peaked at 2 weeks post-radiation.

The chain joins TRBV5-4 to TRBJ1-4, with a possible D match to TRBD1 (5 bases). Sequenced here: blood, sampled from a patient whose treatment included radiotherapy and nephrectomy. The receptor's source is a woman aged 55-69 years with renal cell carcinoma. CDR3 bases: TGTGCCAGCGGGGCCGGGGCTCTTAATGAAAAACTGTTTTTT. It is translated as CASGAGALNEKLFF.